These 16 T cell receptor beta chains originate from one sample sequenced in a study of blood T cells in healthy people across ages. It was with a sample-barcoded 5' primer and a J-beta primer mix that a second PCR of about 7 to 12 cycles was run. One entry per CDR3 protein results from TCRdb running MiXCR on the 5' RACE reads. Of roughly 800,000 distinct CDR3 sequences listed, 55% to 75% are singletons. Sequencing was performed on blood. Source of these receptors: a man aged 25-40 years in good health.

This chain uses TRBV25-1 with TRBJ2-2, with D hard to call. Germline-derived CDR1 and CDR2 are MGHDK and SYGVNS. CDR3 length: 13 residues. V lost 4 bases to trimming and J lost 1 base, with 4 bases between them. The chain's CDR3 is CASSGQNTGELFF. CDR3 nucleotides: TGTGCCAGCAGTGGACAGAACACCGGGGAGCTGTTTTTT.

The J gene is TRBJ1-4, the V gene TRBV12-3 or TRBV12-4; D uncertain. Trimming left V 10 bases short and J 5 bases short, with 14 bases between. The CDR3 contains 13 residues. Here the CDR3 DNA reads TGTGCCATCGCCCGGGCGCCAAATGAAAAACTGTTTTTT. It codes for CAIARAPNEKLFF.

This clonotype was seen at least ten times. J is TRBJ2-7 and V is TRBV4-3; TRBD2 matches 10 bases. V trimming: 4 bases; J trimming: 3 bases; junction bases outside the gene matches: 12. This CDR3 region has 17 residues. Germline V gene data show CDR1 as LGHNA and CDR2 as YSLEER. The CDR3 protein is CASSRYFRTSGRYEQYF. CDR3 sequence (DNA): TGCGCCAGCAGCCGGTATTTCCGGACTAGCGGACGCTACGAGCAGTACTTC.

This clonotype was seen more than once but under ten times. V is TRBV20-1 and J is TRBJ2-1, with TRBD2 identical over 9 bases. The ends lost 3 bases at V and 4 bases at J; junction bases unmatched: 10. This CDR3 spans 16 amino acids. Germline assignment: CDR1 DFQATT and CDR2 SNEGSKA (reference sequence). In nucleotides, the CDR3 is TGCAGTGCTAGTCCAGCGCGGAGCGGGGGGTACAATGAGCAGTTCTTC. Protein: CSASPARSGGYNEQFF.

This clonotype turned up a few times. The chain has TRBV19 and TRBJ2-1, with TRBD2 matching over 9 bases. With 8 bases clipped from V and 8 bases from J, the junction kept 7 bases outside the gene matches. This CDR3 comprises 13 residues. Germline loops: CDR1 LNHDA, CDR2 SQIVND (reference sequence). The CDR3 coding sequence is TGTGCCAGTCGTAGCGGGAGTAAGCATGAGCAGTTCTTC. It encodes CASRSGSKHEQFF.

The rearrangement links TRBV4-2 to TRBJ2-1; D remains ambiguous. V lost 0 bases and J lost 4, with 4 bases in between. This CDR3 comprises 13 residues. Germline V lookup: CDR1 LGHNA, CDR2 YNFKEQ. CDR3 amino acids: CASSQDVYNEQFF. The DNA for the CDR3 is TGTGCCAGCAGCCAAGATGTATACAATGAGCAGTTCTTC.

This chain uses TRBV7-9 with TRBJ1-1; TRBD1 aligns across 8 bases. Germline CDR1 SEHNR, CDR2 FQNEAQ (reference sequence). With V trimmed by 3 bases and J by 11 bases, 5 bases remained unmatched. The CDR3 loop spans 12 amino acids. Here the CDR3 reads CASSFPGGWAFF. The CDR3 DNA is TGTGCCAGCAGCTTTCCAGGGGGCTGGGCTTTCTTT.

This clonotype has just one count. The chain links TRBV28 to TRBJ1-5, with D perhaps TRBD1 (6 bases). CDR1 is MDHEN and CDR2 is SYDVKM in the germline V gene. V was cut by 6 bases and J by 3 bases, with 12 bases left in between. This CDR3 is 14 amino acids long. CDR3 DNA: TGTGCCAGCAGCACGAACAGGGTCAATCAGCCCCAGCATTTT. Translated, it gives CASSTNRVNQPQHF.

This clonotype has a handful of counts. The chain links TRBV29-1 to TRBJ2-3, with TRBD2 matching over 10 bases. Germline loops: CDR1 SQVTM, CDR2 ANQGSEA. The V segment lost 1 base and the J segment 4 bases; nucleotides outside the gene matches: 8. There are 16 residues in the CDR3. CDR3 region: CSVEGGASGGSDTQYF. The DNA for the CDR3 is TGCAGCGTTGAAGGGGGGGCTAGCGGGGGATCAGATACGCAGTATTTT.

This clonotype was counted between two and nine times. The V and J genes are TRBV20-1 and TRBJ2-3; D assignment may be TRBD1 or TRBD2 (5 bases each). Trimming left V 7 bases short and J 0 bases short, with 14 bases between. Germline CDR1 reads DFQATT; CDR2 reads SNEGSKA (reference sequence). The CDR3 consists of 14 residues. The CDR3 DNA sequence: TGCAGTGTGAGAGGGGCAGCTAGCACAGATACGCAGTATTTT. This encodes CSVRGAASTDTQYF.

The rearrangement joins TRBV7-8 to TRBJ1-2; the D gene is possibly TRBD1 (5 bases). Germline V lookup: CDR1 SGHVS, CDR2 FQNEAQ. The CDR3 runs to 15 residues. Deletions cut 0 bases from V and 2 bases from J, with 10 bases between. In nucleotides, the CDR3 is TGTGCCAGCAGCTTAGCCCGGGACCCCAACTATGGCTACACCTTC. The encoded protein is CASSLARDPNYGYTF.

This clonotype was recorded a few times. J is TRBJ2-5 and V is TRBV24-1; no reliable D call. CDR3 length: 12 amino acids. Trimming shortened V by 10 bases and J by 5 bases, and 13 bases separated the two germline ends. Germline values: CDR1 KGHDR, CDR2 SFDVKD. Here the CDR3 reads CATRVSGETQYF. The CDR3 coding sequence is TGTGCCACTCGGGTCTCCGGGGAGACCCAGTACTTC.

This clonotype has only a few counts. The chain combines TRBV6-2 or TRBV6-3 with TRBJ2-1; 8 bases align to TRBD1. V lost 5 bases to trimming and J lost 6 bases; unmatched junction nucleotides: 6. The germline gives CDR1 MNHEY, CDR2 SVGEGT. The CDR3 is 14 residues long. For the CDR3, the DNA is TGTGCCAGCAGTACGCGGACAGGGTCCAATGAGCAGTTCTTC. It specifies CASSTRTGSNEQFF.

CDR3 region: CSAKGWGNYEQYF. The DNA for the CDR3 is TGCAGTGCCAAGGGGTGGGGGAACTACGAGCAGTACTTC. V gene TRBV20-1 combines with J gene TRBJ2-4, with D possibly being TRBD1 or TRBD2 (5 bases each). The DNA end is a closer match to TRBJ2-7, so the J assignment may be wrong. The germline gives CDR1 DFQATT, CDR2 SNEGSKA (reference sequence). The CDR3 extends over 13 amino acids.

There are a few counts of this clonotype. The chain uses TRBV4-1 and TRBJ2-7; D is undetermined. Trimming cost V 0 bases and J 0 bases, with 3 bases left between them. This CDR3 is built from 13 residues. Germline V gene data show CDR1 as MGHRA and CDR2 as YSYEKL. DNA for the CDR3: TGCGCCAGCAGCCAAGAGAGCTCCTACGAGCAGTACTTC. Translation gives CASSQESSYEQYF.

The CDR3 spells CASSPRNARGRANYGYTF. The CDR3 DNA sequence: TGTGCCAGCAGTCCAAGGAACGCCAGGGGGCGCGCTAACTATGGCTACACCTTC. The gene calls are TRBV28 and TRBJ1-2, with 8 bases fitting TRBD1. This CDR3 is 18 amino acids long. Unmatched junction bases numbered 14, after V lost 5 bases and J lost 0 bases. Germline lookup yields CDR1 MDHEN and CDR2 SYDVKM.